This TCR beta chain was sequenced in a study of fetal regulatory T cell absence and autoimmunity. The ends lost 0 bases at V and 6 bases at J; junction bases unmatched: 13. The CDR3 totals 19 residues. The germline gives CDR1 MGHRA, CDR2 YSYEKL. Sequencing was at survey level. The assay was immunoSEQ multiplex PCR, and TCRdb's table has in-frame clones only and misses some. Of approximately 46,000 clones in the sample, about four fifths were seen once. This clonotype was obtained from a newborn boy with IPEX syndrome. Sequencing used cord blood. The genes are TRBV4-1 and TRBJ2-6, with 8 bases matching TRBD1. The CDR3 spells CASSQDVQGASLKANVLTF. The CDR3 nucleotides read TGCGCCAGCAGCCAAGATGTTCAGGGGGCGTCGCTGAAGGCCAACGTCCTGACTTTC.